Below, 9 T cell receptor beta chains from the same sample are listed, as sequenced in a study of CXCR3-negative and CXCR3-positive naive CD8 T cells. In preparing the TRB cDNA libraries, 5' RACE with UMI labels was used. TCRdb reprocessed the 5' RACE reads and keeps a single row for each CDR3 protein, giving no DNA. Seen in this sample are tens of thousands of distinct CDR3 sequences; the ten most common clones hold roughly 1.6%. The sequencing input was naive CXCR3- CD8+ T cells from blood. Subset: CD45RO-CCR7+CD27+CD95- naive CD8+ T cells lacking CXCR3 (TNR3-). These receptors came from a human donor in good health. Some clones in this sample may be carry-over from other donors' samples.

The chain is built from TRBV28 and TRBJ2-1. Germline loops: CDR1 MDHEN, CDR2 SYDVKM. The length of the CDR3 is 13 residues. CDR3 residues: CASSSRGYNEQFF. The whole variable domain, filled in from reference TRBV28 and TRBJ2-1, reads DVKVTQSSRYLVKRTGEKVFLECVQDMDHENMFWYRQDPGLGLRLIYFSYDVKMKEKGDIPEGYSVSREKKERFSLILESASTNQTSMYLCASSSRGYNEQFFGPGTRLTVL.

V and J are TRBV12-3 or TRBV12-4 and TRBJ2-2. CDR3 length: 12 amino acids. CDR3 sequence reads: CASSYYTGELFF.

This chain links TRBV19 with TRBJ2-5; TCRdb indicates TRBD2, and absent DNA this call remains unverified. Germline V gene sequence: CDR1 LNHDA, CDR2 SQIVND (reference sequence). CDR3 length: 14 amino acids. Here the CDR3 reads CASSIGRTQETQYF.

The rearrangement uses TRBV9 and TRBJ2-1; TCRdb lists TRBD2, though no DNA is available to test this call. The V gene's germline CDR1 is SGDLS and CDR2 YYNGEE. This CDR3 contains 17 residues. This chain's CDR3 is CASSVGTSGSSYNEQFF.

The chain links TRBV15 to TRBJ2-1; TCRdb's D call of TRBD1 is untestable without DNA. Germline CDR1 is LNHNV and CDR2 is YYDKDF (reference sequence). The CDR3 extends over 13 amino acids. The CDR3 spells CATSRTAHNEQFF.

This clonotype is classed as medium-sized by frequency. CDR3 region: CASSWGNEQFF. This chain links TRBV6-5 with TRBJ2-1. The V gene's germline CDR1 is MNHEY and CDR2 SVGAGI. The CDR3 spans 11 residues.

The CDR3: CASSAGYGELFF. The chain links TRBV7-3 to TRBJ2-2. There are 12 residues in the CDR3. Germline CDR1 is SGHTA and CDR2 is FQGTGA.

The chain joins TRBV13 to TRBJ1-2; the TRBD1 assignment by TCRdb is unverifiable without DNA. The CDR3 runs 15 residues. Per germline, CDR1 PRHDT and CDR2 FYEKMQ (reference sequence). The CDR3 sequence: CASSLVSPGGNGYTF.

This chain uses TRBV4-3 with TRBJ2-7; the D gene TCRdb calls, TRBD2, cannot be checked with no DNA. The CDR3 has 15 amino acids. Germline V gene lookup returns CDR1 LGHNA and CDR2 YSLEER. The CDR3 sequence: CASSQERSSLREQYF.